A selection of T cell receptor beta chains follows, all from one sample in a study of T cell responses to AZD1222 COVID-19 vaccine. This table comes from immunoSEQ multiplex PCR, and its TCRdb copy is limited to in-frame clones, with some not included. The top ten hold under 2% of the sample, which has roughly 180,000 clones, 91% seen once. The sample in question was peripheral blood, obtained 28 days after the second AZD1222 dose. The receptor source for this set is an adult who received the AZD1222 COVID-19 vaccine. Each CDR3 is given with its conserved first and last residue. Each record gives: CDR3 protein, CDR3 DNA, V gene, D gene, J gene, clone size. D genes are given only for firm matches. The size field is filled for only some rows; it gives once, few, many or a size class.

CDR3 protein: CASSVGAAATNEKLFF
CDR3 DNA: TGTGCCAGCAGCGTAGGGGCAGCTGCAACTAATGAAAAACTGTTTTTT
V gene: TRBV9
D gene: .
J gene: TRBJ1-4
clone size: .

CDR3 protein: CASGTNRGYTF
CDR3 DNA: TGTGCCAGCGGCACGAACAGGGGCTACACCTTC
V gene: TRBV11-2
D gene: .
J gene: TRBJ1-2
clone size: once

CDR3 protein: CASSVGFAAKNIQYF
CDR3 DNA: TGTGCCAGCAGCGTCGGTTTTGCAGCCAAAAACATTCAGTACTTC
V gene: TRBV9
D gene: .
J gene: TRBJ2-4
clone size: .

CDR3 protein: CATRQGAINGANVLTF
CDR3 DNA: TGTGCCACCCGACAGGGGGCTATTAATGGGGCCAACGTCCTGACTTTC
V gene: TRBV19
D gene: TRBD1
J gene: TRBJ2-6
clone size: .

CDR3 protein: CASSWAGQGANYGYTF
CDR3 DNA: TGTGCCAGCAGCTGGGCGGGACAGGGGGCCAACTATGGCTACACCTTC
V gene: TRBV7-9
D gene: TRBD1
J gene: TRBJ1-2
clone size: once

CDR3 protein: CASSSTRLYPDRPSYEQYF
CDR3 DNA: TGTGCCAGCAGTTCAACGCGGTTATACCCAGATAGGCCGAGTTACGAGCAGTACTTC
V gene: TRBV6-2/TRBV6-3
D gene: .
J gene: TRBJ2-7
clone size: .

CDR3 protein: CASSILGNSVTQYF
CDR3 DNA: TGTGCCAGTAGTATCTTAGGAAATTCAGTTACGCAGTATTTT
V gene: TRBV19
D gene: .
J gene: TRBJ2-3
clone size: .

CDR3 protein: CASSLAGGPVGLAYNEQFF
CDR3 DNA: TGTGCCAGCAGCTTAGCTGGGGGACCAGTGGGACTAGCCTACAATGAGCAGTTCTTC
V gene: TRBV7-2
D gene: TRBD2
J gene: TRBJ2-1
clone size: few

CDR3 protein: CASGVVAATNEKLFF
CDR3 DNA: TGTGCCAGTGGAGTGGTAGCCGCAACTAATGAAAAACTGTTTTTT
V gene: TRBV19
D gene: .
J gene: TRBJ1-4
clone size: .

CDR3 protein: CASRNDRHSGNTIYF
CDR3 DNA: TGTGCCAGTAGAAACGACAGGCACTCTGGAAACACCATATATTTT
V gene: TRBV19
D gene: .
J gene: TRBJ1-3
clone size: .

CDR3 protein: CASSHPRRIFVGYNEQFF
CDR3 DNA: TGTGCCAGCAGCCACCCTAGAAGGATTTTCGTTGGCTACAATGAGCAGTTCTTC
V gene: TRBV3-1/TRBV3-2
D gene: .
J gene: TRBJ2-1
clone size: .

CDR3 protein: CASRPTLEGTEAFF
CDR3 DNA: TGTGCCAGCAGACCGACCCTCGAAGGGACTGAAGCTTTCTTT
V gene: TRBV6-5
D gene: .
J gene: TRBJ1-1
clone size: .

CDR3 protein: CASSRGQSLEKLFF
CDR3 DNA: TGTGCCAGCAGCCGGGGACAGAGCCTTGAAAAACTGTTTTTT
V gene: TRBV11-2
D gene: TRBD1
J gene: TRBJ1-4
clone size: .

CDR3 protein: CASRTDRYNSPLHF
CDR3 DNA: TGCGCCAGCAGGACGGACAGATATAATTCACCCCTCCACTTT
V gene: TRBV5-1
D gene: .
J gene: TRBJ1-6
clone size: .

CDR3 protein: CASSQDPAQPQHF
CDR3 DNA: TGCGCCAGCAGCCAAGATCCCGCACAGCCCCAGCATTTT
V gene: TRBV4-1
D gene: .
J gene: TRBJ1-5
clone size: .

CDR3 protein: CASSRTSGGEDEQFF
CDR3 DNA: TGTGCCAGCAGTAGGACTAGCGGGGGAGAGGATGAGCAGTTCTTC
V gene: TRBV13
D gene: TRBD2
J gene: TRBJ2-1
clone size: .

CDR3 protein: CASSLNRASGGAGELFF
CDR3 DNA: TGTGCCAGCAGCTTAAATCGAGCTAGCGGGGGGGCCGGGGAGCTGTTTTTT
V gene: TRBV7-2
D gene: TRBD2
J gene: TRBJ2-2
clone size: .

CDR3 protein: CASSPSGGRLDEQFF
CDR3 DNA: TGTGCCAGCAGCCCGTCTGGCGGGAGATTAGATGAGCAGTTCTTC
V gene: TRBV5-6
D gene: TRBD2
J gene: TRBJ2-1
clone size: .

CDR3 protein: CASSFDGTGGFADTQYF
CDR3 DNA: TGTGCCAGCAGTTTCGATGGGACAGGGGGTTTTGCAGATACGCAGTATTTT
V gene: TRBV13
D gene: TRBD1
J gene: TRBJ2-3
clone size: .

CDR3 protein: CASSPRGSYEQYF
CDR3 DNA: TGTGCCAGCAGCCCCAGGGGCTCCTACGAGCAGTACTTC
V gene: TRBV7-2
D gene: .
J gene: TRBJ2-7
clone size: .

CDR3 protein: CASSRDRERAFF
CDR3 DNA: TGTGCCAGCAGCAGAGACAGGGAACGGGCTTTCTTT
V gene: TRBV11-2
D gene: TRBD1
J gene: TRBJ1-1
clone size: .

CDR3 protein: CASSLRGDGNTIYF
CDR3 DNA: TGTGCCAGTAGCCTTCGAGGGGACGGAAACACCATATATTTT
V gene: TRBV19
D gene: .
J gene: TRBJ1-3
clone size: .

CDR3 protein: CASSVGVTSGSFDTQYF
CDR3 DNA: TGTGCCAGCAGCGTAGGGGTTACTAGCGGGAGTTTTGATACGCAGTATTTT
V gene: TRBV9
D gene: TRBD2
J gene: TRBJ2-3
clone size: .